These T cell receptor beta chains were read from a single sample in a study of blood T cell repertoires in COVID-19. Some clones are missing from TCRdb's copy, which holds only in-frame ones; the method was immunoSEQ multiplex PCR. The data show about 130,000 clones, more than 75% seen once. Material for sequencing was peripheral blood. The receptors were sampled from a woman aged 55-70 years with acute or convalescent COVID-19. Each CDR3 is given without its conserved first and last residue. The order of the fields is V gene, J gene, CDR3 protein.

V gene: TRBV3-1/TRBV3-2; J gene: TRBJ2-2; CDR3 protein: ASSLKGAGELF
V gene: TRBV6-5; J gene: TRBJ1-5; CDR3 protein: ASKLTGGMEPQH
V gene: TRBV29-1; J gene: TRBJ2-1; CDR3 protein: SVEVGVLVSGTYNEQF
V gene: TRBV20-1; J gene: TRBJ2-1; CDR3 protein: SASSLRGKKGEQF
V gene: TRBV28; J gene: TRBJ2-7; CDR3 protein: ASSLQGLSYEQY
V gene: TRBV29-1; J gene: TRBJ1-2; CDR3 protein: SAGGQRHYGYT
V gene: TRBV7-2; J gene: TRBJ2-7; CDR3 protein: ASSNGLAGANEQY
V gene: TRBV5-1; J gene: TRBJ2-7; CDR3 protein: ASSLDGKQY
V gene: TRBV4-1; J gene: TRBJ1-3; CDR3 protein: ASSQPTGSGNTIY
V gene: TRBV4-2; J gene: TRBJ2-3; CDR3 protein: ASREYDIAGRTDTQY
V gene: TRBV24-1; J gene: TRBJ1-2; CDR3 protein: ATSAGTVGLYGYT
V gene: TRBV3-1/TRBV3-2; J gene: TRBJ1-2; CDR3 protein: ASTPTGGNGYT
V gene: TRBV3-1/TRBV3-2; J gene: TRBJ1-2; CDR3 protein: ASSPGPGLS
V gene: TRBV5-1; J gene: TRBJ2-3; CDR3 protein: ASSLVGRDGDTQY
V gene: TRBV7-2; J gene: TRBJ2-7; CDR3 protein: ASSFGRFSYEQY
V gene: TRBV7-3; J gene: TRBJ1-1; CDR3 protein: ASSSRTGTEAF